These T cell receptor beta chains were read from a single sample in a study of T cells in Graves' hyperthyroidism and ophthalmopathy. TCRdb reprocessed the multiplex PCR reads with MiXCR, giving one entry per CDR3 protein. The sample has 350,000 or so distinct CDR3 sequences, 17% seen once; the top ten hold around a third. Sequenced: blood. The origin of the receptors is a woman in her twenties or thirties with Graves' hyperthyroidism that later progressed to Graves' ophthalmopathy. The conserved cysteine and the conserved F or W are not part of the CDR3 here.

>TRBV24-1
ATSDSARDVYTDTQY
>TRBV7-8
ASSPWTARETQY
>TRBV6-1
ASSQTSGTANTGELF
>TRBV19
ASSIIPEDQPQH
>TRBV5-4
ASSSSFPAGINGYT
>TRBV6-1
ASIFRPDRSEAF
>TRBV5-1
ASSFGSFYGYT
>TRBV18
ASSQMGHPRDPQY
>TRBV11-2
ASSFSAGRHQETQY
>TRBV28
ASSLALEDTEAF
>TRBV7-9
ASSLGQDWSYEQY
>TRBV12-3/TRBV12-4
ASSLERTGGAGIQY
>TRBV5-6
ASSLMNRGTSGANVLT
>TRBV28
ASSYRGANSHEQY
>TRBV28
ASSTTGASSNSPLH
>TRBV12-3/TRBV12-4
ATISHNYGYT
>TRBV6-1
ASSPTTGRHDEQY
>TRBV19
ASSQGGVQPQH
>TRBV20-1
SARDISLGTDYGYT
>TRBV6-1
ASRYAGGFQPQH
>TRBV6-1
ASSELRTGNYEQY
>TRBV7-9
ASSSPGRPNEQF
>TRBV2
ASSEATSGTGELF
>TRBV18
ASSKNGLGSYNEQF
>TRBV4-1
ASRGDGFDTEAF
>TRBV2
ASRERGLNEQF
>TRBV7-6
ASSSLSSPLDEQF
>TRBV3-1
ASSQGAEAF
>TRBV2
ASRPGLAHDEQF
>TRBV20-1
SARGGGQVGTLYGYT
>TRBV6-2/TRBV6-3
ASSPEAKDTQY